This TCR beta chain stems from a study of monozygotic twins with inflammatory bowel disease. UMIs were attached via template switching, each with a 6-nucleotide sample barcode. TCRdb re-analyzed the 5' RACE reads; it lists each CDR3 protein once, without DNA. This sample's table has 150,000 to 200,000 distinct CDR3 sequences. The CDR3 covers 18 residues. In germline, CDR1 is MGHRA, CDR2 YSYEKL. Material for sequencing was blood. The gene calls are TRBV4-1 and TRBJ2-3; absent DNA, TCRdb's TRBD2 call cannot be checked. This TCR came from a human donor with ulcerative colitis or Crohn's disease, or a healthy co-twin of an affected twin (not recorded which). The CDR3 sequence is CASSPLVRLAGGPKTQYF.